This TCR beta chain was captured in a study of cytomegalovirus exposure and HLA in healthy donors listed by TCRdb under 2017. Context from the whole study: According to a later analysis, the roughly 120 validation repertoires were produced on the same platform as the 600 to 850 repertoires of the first cohort. The study combined high-throughput TCR immunosequencing, statistical association of individual TCRs with disease status, and machine learning to predict cytomegalovirus infection status. The study was designed to test whether signatures of past pathogen exposure could be identified by cataloging public T cell receptors. Besides the first cohort of around 670 subjects, a separate validation cohort made up of 120 different subjects was used. Study-level results and caveats: Cytomegalovirus status was reported to be diagnosed by the classifier with high specificity and sensitivity in both the original and validation cohorts. A later analysis had no HLA typing for the validation cohort, so co-occurrence there was scored across all 120 or so repertoires. The authors suggested that the approach could potentially be extended to other disease states and immunological phenotypes. In a later analysis, TCRs clustered in the first cohort were found to also tend to co-occur in the approximately 110 validation repertoires, with approximately 94% of cluster scores above 0. Most TCR sequences were seen in very few donors, while some public TCRs were found in many individuals. The study listed approximately 160 TCR beta chains as associated with cytomegalovirus. In vitro tests confirmed that a few of the cytomegalovirus-associated TCR beta chains recognize cytomegalovirus antigens.

Notes on this clone: Its antigen is unknown. No quality values exist for individual bases; no much larger clone is one base distant.

Trimming costs V 4 bases and J 5 bases, and their ends lie 14 bases apart. There are 14 amino acids in the CDR3, from cysteine to phenylalanine inclusive. The entry retains the CDR3 DNA only, 42 bases that are in frame from base 1. CDR1 and CDR2 are drawn from the germline V gene: SNHLY, FYNNEI. Library preparation employed the immunoSEQ multiplex PCR assay. On the study's bioinformatics: A statistical classification framework was built to diagnose cytomegalovirus status from the catalog of TCR beta chain sequences. Held by TCRdb, this immuneACCESS table contains in-frame sequences only and omits some clones. Under half of the omission traces to an unresolved V gene where checked; the cause of the rest is unknown. The DNA gave D and trimming, while V, J and clone size come from that table. The sample includes 200,000 to 300,000 clones, with around 85% observed a single time. 0.95% to 1.5% of the sample comes from the top ten.

Separate from the approximately 690-subject first cohort, the validation cohort of 95 to 150 subjects was the group to which the donors belonged. The rearrangement combines TRBV2 with TRBJ2-5, and the D gene may be TRBD2, 6 bases matching. The sample was PBMCs. This clonotype was sampled from a woman aged 25 to 39 in good health and CMV-seropositive. Here the CDR3 is given as CASSVDPEGETQYF. The bases read TGTGCCAGCAGTGTGGATCCGGAGGGGGAGACCCAGTACTTC.